Detailed here is one T cell receptor (beta chain). The antigen this receptor binds is unknown. Sequencing took place on an Illumina HiSeq 2000. TCR beta cDNA libraries were prepared using 5'RACE template switching, which introduced a universal primer site and unique molecular identifiers. cDNA synthesis was primed from the TCR beta constant segment and was followed by two successive PCR amplification steps. On the authors' methods: MIGEC was used to demultiplex reads and group the reads by UMI, and MiTCR was used to assemble and quantify clonotypes. To exclude erroneous sequences, any TCR cDNA sequence not supported by at least two reads was discarded. The tcR package was used for downstream repertoire analysis, and clonotypes were matched between fractions using CDR3 nucleotide sequence together with V segment. VDJmatch was used to annotate antigen specificity against VDJdb, with one amino acid substitution in CDR3 permitted. TCRdb reprocessed the reads into one record per CDR3 protein sequence, lacking DNA. Clone size and V and J calls follow TCRdb, not the original study. The sample's records list hundreds of thousands of distinct CDR3 sequences. The ten largest clones capture 4% to 5% of the sample.

This sample is drawn from a study of T cells expressing NK-cell markers (dated by TCRdb to 2019 to 2021). Describing the broader study: Under ten donors provided sorted CD3+CD56+NKG2C+, CD3+CD56+NKG2C- and CD3+CD56-NKG2C+ T-cell subsets, whose TCR beta-chain repertoires were profiled. Among the eight sequenced donors, only one was HCMV-seronegative, while the other seven were HCMV-seropositive. All eight donors whose samples were sequenced were randomly selected healthy volunteers, three of them men and five women. Illumina HiSeq 2000/2500, MiSeq or NextSeq was used to sequence libraries as 2 x 150 bp reads. Overall results and qualifications from the work: Those dominant clonotypes were again the most abundant among CD3+CD56-NKG2C+ cells in a few donors, at about 25-65%. For five or six donors, the dominant CD3+CD56+NKG2C+ clonotypes were among the top 10 CD8+ clonotypes and accounted for roughly 1.0-8% of CD8+ T cells. Whether the expanded NKG2C-expressing T cell clones were specific for HCMV antigens was left unclear.

HCMV serostatus was determined by detecting HCMV-specific IgG in serum with a commercial ELISA kit. Peripheral blood mononuclear cells were isolated from blood by Ficoll density gradient centrifugation. The CDR3 contains 14 residues, cysteine and phenylalanine counted. No coding sequence is recorded. CDR1 and CDR2, looked up from the germline V gene, are SGHRS and YFSETQ. The sequenced sample consisted of blood T cells: a sorted CD56 or NKG2C T cell subset, CD4+ or CD8+ T cells, or bulk PBMC T cells (not recorded which). This clonotype was sampled from a woman between 18 and 70 years old in good health. The sequence links TRBV5-1 to TRBJ1-1; TCRdb lists TRBD1, though no DNA is available to test this call. The CDR3 in this case is CASSSQGWDTEAFF.